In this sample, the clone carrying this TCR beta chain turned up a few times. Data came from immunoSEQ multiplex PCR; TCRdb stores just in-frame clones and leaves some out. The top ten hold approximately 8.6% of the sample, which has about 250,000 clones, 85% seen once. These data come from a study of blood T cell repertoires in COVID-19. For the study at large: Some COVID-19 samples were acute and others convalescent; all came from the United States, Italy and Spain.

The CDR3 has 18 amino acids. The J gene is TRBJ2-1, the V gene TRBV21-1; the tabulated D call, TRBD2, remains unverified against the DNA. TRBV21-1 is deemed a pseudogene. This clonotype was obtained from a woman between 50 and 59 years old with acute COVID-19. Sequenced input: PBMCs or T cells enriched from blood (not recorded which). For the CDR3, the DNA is TGTGCCAGCAGCAAAGCGTACACTAGCGGGGGCCTCCTGAATGAGCAGTTCTTC. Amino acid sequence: CASSKAYTSGGLLNEQFF.